The 8 T cell receptor beta chains listed next were all sequenced from one sample in a study of cytomegalovirus exposure and HLA in healthy donors. The primer mix had 60 Vbeta and 13 Jbeta primers. Libraries were prepared by immunoSEQ multiplex PCR; TCRdb keeps only in-frame clonotypes and omits some of them. The repertoire holds about 150,000 clones, around 74% seen once, with approximately 2.8% in the top ten. Sequenced material: PBMCs. These receptors were taken from a man aged 18 to 30 in good health and CMV-seronegative.

V is TRBV7-7 and J is TRBJ2-1; the match to TRBD2 covers 10 bases. CDR1 is SSHAT and CDR2 is FNYEAQ in the germline V gene (reference sequence). J gave up 7 bases and V 3 bases, and 12 bases lay outside the gene matches. The CDR3 runs to 17 residues. The CDR3 loop reads CASSLGPTSGAGNEQFF. For the CDR3, the DNA is TGTGCCAGCAGCTTGGGGCCTACTAGCGGGGCGGGGAATGAGCAGTTCTTC.

V usage is TRBV27 and J usage is TRBJ2-1, with TRBD2 identical over 7 bases. Unmatched junction bases numbered 12, after V lost 8 bases and J lost 8 bases. This CDR3 is 14 amino acids long. CDR1 MNHEY and CDR2 SMNVEV come from the germline V gene (reference sequence). CDR3 region: CASGGGTGYDEQFF. The CDR3 region has the DNA TGTGCCAGCGGGGGGGGGACCGGGTACGATGAGCAGTTCTTC.

This chain connects TRBV4-2 to TRBJ2-1, with 8 bases lining up with TRBD1. The germline V gene has CDR1 LGHNA and CDR2 YNFKEQ. V was pared by 4 bases and J by 0 bases, with 17 bases of the junction left unmatched. The CDR3 covers 20 residues. The CDR3 DNA follows: TGTGCCAGCAGCCCCAAGGCCGGGGCAGGGGGCGAATACTCCTACAATGAGCAGTTCTTC. Translation: CASSPKAGAGGEYSYNEQFF.

V usage is TRBV2 and J usage is TRBJ1-2; the match to TRBD1 covers 9 bases. After removal of 1 base from V and 8 bases from J, the junction contained 8 bases not matched to a gene. The CDR3 has 15 residues. Per germline, CDR1 SNHLY and CDR2 FYNNEI. DNA of the CDR3: TGTGCCAGCAGTGAAGGGCAGGACAGGGGTCGCGGCTACACCTTC. Translating gives CASSEGQDRGRGYTF.

This sequence joins TRBV5-1 and TRBJ2-1, with D unclear. Germline CDR1 reads SGHRS; CDR2 reads YFSETQ. V lost 2 bases, J lost 4 bases, and 7 bases lay in between. CDR3 length: 13 amino acids. The CDR3, as DNA: TGCGCCAGCAGCTTTACAGAGTACAATGAGCAGTTCTTC. Protein: CASSFTEYNEQFF.

The rearrangement uses TRBV6-5 and TRBJ2-1; 7 nucleotides line up with TRBD1. Germline CDR1 is MNHEY and CDR2 is SVGAGI. The CDR3 runs 14 residues. V lost 6 bases and J lost 6; bases outside the gene matches: 8. DNA of the CDR3: TGTGCCAGCAGGGTGGGACAGTCCCTCAATGAGCAGTTCTTC. Translated: CASRVGQSLNEQFF.

The gene calls are TRBV4-1 and TRBJ1-2; tentative D call: TRBD1 (5 bases). Looked up from germline, CDR1 is MGHRA and CDR2 is YSYEKL. V was cut by 6 bases and J by 9 bases, with 20 bases left in between. CDR3 length: 14 residues. The CDR3 DNA reads TGCGCCAGCAGGTCTCTTGGGCAGGGTGGGAGCTACACCTTC. It yields the protein CASRSLGQGGSYTF.

V usage is TRBV10-3 and J usage is TRBJ1-1, with D perhaps TRBD1 (5 bases). Trimming cost V 10 bases and J 2 bases, with 17 bases left between them. The CDR3 consists of 14 residues. CDR1 is ENHRY and CDR2 is SYGVKD in the germline V gene. CDR3 sequence reads: CASEGSGLNTEAFF. In nucleotides, the CDR3 is TGTGCCAGCGAAGGGTCGGGACTTAACACTGAAGCTTTCTTT.